The rows below give T cell receptor beta chains drawn from one sample of a study of control samples from healthy donors and cancer patients. Profiling relied on immunoSEQ multiplex PCR, and the TCRdb table lists in-frame clones only, not all of them. The sample lists some 410,000 clones; approximately 92% were seen once. Sequencing was performed on PBMCs. The origin of the receptors is a man aged 35-49 years with head and neck cancer. CDR3s include the opening cysteine and the closing phenylalanine or tryptophan. D genes are given only for firm matches. Size is stated for part of the rows, as once, few or many counts, or as a class when the clone is expanded.

D gene: .; clone size: once; V gene: TRBV20-1; J gene: TRBJ2-7; CDR3 protein: CRASRGPLGYEQYF; CDR3 DNA: TGCAGAGCTAGTCGGGGCCCATTGGGCTACGAGCAGTACTTC
D gene: TRBD2; clone size: once; V gene: TRBV7-9; J gene: TRBJ2-2; CDR3 protein: CATGSGLNTGELFF; CDR3 DNA: TGTGCCACTGGTAGCGGGCTTAACACCGGGGAGCTGTTTTTT
D gene: .; clone size: .; V gene: TRBV5-8; J gene: TRBJ1-1; CDR3 protein: CASSLRGGQAFF; CDR3 DNA: TGTGCCAGCAGCTTGCGCGGAGGCCAAGCTTTCTTT
D gene: .; clone size: .; V gene: TRBV19; J gene: TRBJ1-3; CDR3 protein: CASSPGHEGNTIYF; CDR3 DNA: TGTGCCAGTAGTCCCGGACACGAGGGAAACACCATATATTTT
D gene: TRBD2; clone size: .; V gene: TRBV7-3; J gene: TRBJ2-3; CDR3 protein: CASSFGLAGTGTDTQYF; CDR3 DNA: TGTGCCAGCAGCTTCGGACTAGCGGGGACTGGCACAGATACGCAGTATTTT
D gene: TRBD2; clone size: .; V gene: TRBV27; J gene: TRBJ2-1; CDR3 protein: CASSLMGASGREKQFF; CDR3 DNA: TGTGCCAGCAGTTTAATGGGGGCTAGCGGGAGGGAAAAGCAGTTCTTC
D gene: .; clone size: .; V gene: TRBV5-8; J gene: TRBJ1-4; CDR3 protein: CASSFRGTTNEKLFF; CDR3 DNA: TGTGCCAGCAGCTTTAGGGGAACAACTAATGAAAAACTGTTTTTT
D gene: .; clone size: .; V gene: TRBV6-5; J gene: TRBJ2-7; CDR3 protein: CASQLDAARHYEQYF; CDR3 DNA: TGTGCCAGCCAACTCGATGCGGCAAGGCACTACGAGCAGTACTTC
D gene: .; clone size: .; V gene: TRBV3-1/TRBV3-2; J gene: TRBJ1-1; CDR3 protein: CASSEDDRRQAFF; CDR3 DNA: TGTGCCAGCAGCGAAGACGACCGACGGCAAGCTTTCTTT
D gene: TRBD1; clone size: .; V gene: TRBV10-2; J gene: TRBJ2-7; CDR3 protein: CASSEQGPLLQYF; CDR3 DNA: TGCGCCAGCAGTGAACAGGGGCCCCTTCTTCAGTACTTC
D gene: TRBD1; clone size: .; V gene: TRBV7-2; J gene: TRBJ1-2; CDR3 protein: CASSLGAQGAVGYTF; CDR3 DNA: TGTGCCAGCAGCTTAGGCGCACAGGGGGCGGTAGGCTACACCTTC
D gene: .; clone size: .; V gene: TRBV11-2; J gene: TRBJ2-7; CDR3 protein: CASSPPDSSYEQYF; CDR3 DNA: TGTGCCAGCAGCCCACCCGACTCCTCCTACGAGCAGTACTTC
D gene: .; clone size: .; V gene: TRBV7-2; J gene: TRBJ1-4; CDR3 protein: CASSLEPGAGNEKLFF; CDR3 DNA: TGTGCCAGCAGCTTAGAACCGGGGGCGGGGAATGAAAAACTGTTTTTT
D gene: .; clone size: .; V gene: TRBV18; J gene: TRBJ2-7; CDR3 protein: CASSPSGPTLYEQYF; CDR3 DNA: TGTGCCAGCTCACCATCGGGACCTACGCTTTACGAGCAGTACTTC
D gene: TRBD2; clone size: .; V gene: TRBV7-2; J gene: TRBJ2-3; CDR3 protein: CASSTGLAGGNTQYF; CDR3 DNA: TGTGCCAGCAGCACCGGACTAGCGGGGGGAAATACGCAGTATTTT
D gene: .; clone size: .; V gene: TRBV7-9; J gene: TRBJ2-5; CDR3 protein: CASSPPRHTQETQYF; CDR3 DNA: TGTGCCAGCAGCCCCCCCCGGCATACGCAAGAGACCCAGTACTTC
D gene: .; clone size: .; V gene: TRBV28; J gene: TRBJ1-3; CDR3 protein: CASSSDINTIYF; CDR3 DNA: TGTGCCAGCAGTTCGGACATTAACACCATATATTTT
D gene: TRBD1; clone size: .; V gene: TRBV27; J gene: TRBJ2-2; CDR3 protein: CASSRDPGQGIWELFF; CDR3 DNA: TGTGCCAGCAGTAGAGATCCGGGACAGGGGATATGGGAGCTGTTTTTT
D gene: .; clone size: .; V gene: TRBV7-9; J gene: TRBJ2-7; CDR3 protein: CASSLTGTFYEQYF; CDR3 DNA: TGTGCCAGCAGCTTGACCGGGACCTTCTACGAGCAGTACTTC
D gene: .; clone size: .; V gene: TRBV19; J gene: TRBJ2-7; CDR3 protein: CASSIGGTSYEQYF; CDR3 DNA: TGTGCCAGTAGTATCGGAGGGACCTCCTACGAGCAGTACTTC
D gene: .; clone size: .; V gene: TRBV2; J gene: TRBJ1-1; CDR3 protein: CASTKESGEGTEAFF; CDR3 DNA: TGTGCCAGTACCAAGGAGTCCGGCGAGGGCACTGAAGCTTTCTTT
D gene: .; clone size: .; V gene: TRBV6-5; J gene: TRBJ1-1; CDR3 protein: CASSYETYTEAFF; CDR3 DNA: TGTGCCAGCAGTTACGAGACATACACTGAAGCTTTCTTT
D gene: TRBD1; clone size: .; V gene: TRBV2; J gene: TRBJ2-5; CDR3 protein: CASRIRTGVGETQYF; CDR3 DNA: TGTGCCAGCAGGATACGGACAGGGGTGGGAGAGACCCAGTACTTC
D gene: .; clone size: few; V gene: TRBV20-1; J gene: TRBJ2-5; CDR3 protein: CSARPEYF; CDR3 DNA: TGCAGTGCTAGGCCCGAGTACTTC
D gene: TRBD2; clone size: .; V gene: TRBV7-2; J gene: TRBJ2-3; CDR3 protein: CASITGGGALTQYF; CDR3 DNA: TGTGCCAGCATTACAGGCGGGGGGGCCCTGACGCAGTATTTT
D gene: .; clone size: .; V gene: TRBV12-3/TRBV12-4; J gene: TRBJ2-3; CDR3 protein: CASRLTAVTQYF; CDR3 DNA: TGTGCCAGCAGACTGACGGCCGTTACGCAGTATTTT
D gene: .; clone size: .; V gene: TRBV5-6; J gene: TRBJ2-3; CDR3 protein: CASSFGRGRDTQYF; CDR3 DNA: TGTGCCAGCAGCTTTGGCAGGGGAAGAGATACGCAGTATTTT
D gene: TRBD1; clone size: once; V gene: TRBV27; J gene: TRBJ1-4; CDR3 protein: CASSLDGQGAATNEKLFF; CDR3 DNA: TGTGCCAGCAGTTTAGATGGACAGGGGGCTGCAACTAATGAAAAACTGTTTTTT
D gene: .; clone size: .; V gene: TRBV25-1; J gene: TRBJ1-2; CDR3 protein: CASRETGSYGYTF; CDR3 DNA: TGTGCCAGCAGGGAAACAGGGAGCTATGGCTACACCTTC
D gene: TRBD1; clone size: once; V gene: TRBV25-1; J gene: TRBJ1-3; CDR3 protein: CASSRQGFNSGNTIYF; CDR3 DNA: TGTGCCAGCAGTAGACAGGGGTTCAACTCTGGAAACACCATATATTTT
D gene: TRBD1; clone size: once; V gene: TRBV27; J gene: TRBJ2-6; CDR3 protein: CASSFLGGTGGSGANVLTF; CDR3 DNA: TGTGCCAGCAGTTTCCTCGGGGGGACAGGGGGCTCTGGGGCCAACGTCCTGACTTTC
D gene: .; clone size: .; V gene: TRBV18; J gene: TRBJ1-6; CDR3 protein: CASSPWTDNSPLHF; CDR3 DNA: TGTGCCAGCTCACCCTGGACAGATAATTCACCCCTCCACTTT
D gene: TRBD1; clone size: once; V gene: TRBV28; J gene: TRBJ1-4; CDR3 protein: CASLDRGRPNEKLFF; CDR3 DNA: TGTGCCAGCCTCGACAGGGGGCGGCCTAATGAAAAACTGTTTTTT
D gene: .; clone size: .; V gene: TRBV3-1/TRBV3-2; J gene: TRBJ2-5; CDR3 protein: CASSQDGRGLTKNTQYF; CDR3 DNA: TGTGCCAGCAGCCAAGATGGTCGGGGATTAACCAAGAATACCCAGTACTTC
D gene: TRBD2; clone size: .; V gene: TRBV2; J gene: TRBJ2-3; CDR3 protein: CASSGLLAEVGTDTQYF; CDR3 DNA: TGTGCCAGCAGTGGTTTACTAGCGGAGGTGGGCACAGATACGCAGTATTTT
D gene: .; clone size: .; V gene: TRBV28; J gene: TRBJ1-4; CDR3 protein: CASSVAGVRGEKLFF; CDR3 DNA: TGTGCCAGCAGCGTTGCAGGGGTTAGGGGTGAAAAACTGTTTTTT
D gene: TRBD2; clone size: .; V gene: TRBV28; J gene: TRBJ2-7; CDR3 protein: CASSLGLAGEVGEQYF; CDR3 DNA: TGTGCCAGCAGTTTAGGGCTAGCGGGAGAGGTAGGCGAGCAGTACTTC
D gene: .; clone size: once; V gene: TRBV30; J gene: TRBJ1-3; CDR3 protein: CAWSKGNTIYF; CDR3 DNA: TGTGCCTGGAGTAAAGGAAACACCATATATTTT
D gene: TRBD2; clone size: .; V gene: TRBV7-2; J gene: TRBJ2-1; CDR3 protein: CASSLQGAGPYNEQFF; CDR3 DNA: TGTGCCAGCAGCCTGCAGGGAGCGGGACCCTACAATGAGCAGTTCTTC
D gene: .; clone size: .; V gene: TRBV27; J gene: TRBJ1-1; CDR3 protein: CASSLYPGSTEAFF; CDR3 DNA: TGTGCCAGCAGTTTATATCCAGGATCCACTGAAGCTTTCTTT
D gene: .; clone size: .; V gene: TRBV29-1; J gene: TRBJ2-5; CDR3 protein: CSVPRGAEETQYF; CDR3 DNA: TGCAGCGTCCCCAGGGGGGCCGAAGAGACCCAGTACTTC
D gene: .; clone size: .; V gene: TRBV4-3; J gene: TRBJ1-1; CDR3 protein: CASSQVLGMNTEAFF; CDR3 DNA: TGCGCCAGCAGCCAAGTTCTGGGGATGAACACTGAAGCTTTCTTT
D gene: .; clone size: once; V gene: TRBV6-5; J gene: TRBJ2-7; CDR3 protein: CASSRTASTYEQYF; CDR3 DNA: TGTGCCAGCAGTCGGACAGCCTCAACCTACGAGCAGTACTTC
D gene: .; clone size: .; V gene: TRBV14; J gene: TRBJ1-2; CDR3 protein: CASSQASYGYTF; CDR3 DNA: TGTGCCAGCAGTCAGGCGTCGTATGGCTACACCTTC
D gene: .; clone size: .; V gene: TRBV7-8; J gene: TRBJ2-5; CDR3 protein: CASSLAQETQYF; CDR3 DNA: TGTGCCAGCAGCTTGGCCCAAGAGACCCAGTACTTC
D gene: TRBD1; clone size: .; V gene: TRBV6-9; J gene: TRBJ1-3; CDR3 protein: CATPGQGNASGNTIYF; CDR3 DNA: TGTGCCACTCCGGGACAGGGCAACGCCTCTGGAAACACCATATATTTT
D gene: .; clone size: .; V gene: TRBV27; J gene: TRBJ2-2; CDR3 protein: CASSLLGTGELFF; CDR3 DNA: TGTGCCAGCAGTTTATTGGGCACCGGGGAGCTGTTTTTT
D gene: .; clone size: .; V gene: TRBV18; J gene: TRBJ2-5; CDR3 protein: CASSLDQETQYF; CDR3 DNA: TGTGCCAGCTCACTGGACCAAGAGACCCAGTACTTC
D gene: .; clone size: .; V gene: TRBV24-1; J gene: TRBJ2-2; CDR3 protein: CATSDPGPSNTGELFF; CDR3 DNA: TGTGCCACCAGTGATCCAGGTCCGTCGAACACCGGGGAGCTGTTTTTT
D gene: .; clone size: .; V gene: TRBV6-2/TRBV6-3; J gene: TRBJ2-5; CDR3 protein: CASSYSGGPQETQYF; CDR3 DNA: TGTGCCAGCAGTTACTCGGGCGGGCCCCAAGAGACCCAGTACTTC
D gene: TRBD2; clone size: .; V gene: TRBV5-1; J gene: TRBJ2-1; CDR3 protein: CASRRLAGVSYNEQFF; CDR3 DNA: TGCGCCAGCAGACGACTAGCGGGAGTATCCTACAATGAGCAGTTCTTC
D gene: .; clone size: .; V gene: TRBV19; J gene: TRBJ2-2; CDR3 protein: CASSIASTGELFF; CDR3 DNA: TGTGCCAGTAGTATAGCAAGCACCGGGGAGCTGTTTTTT
D gene: .; clone size: .; V gene: TRBV7-2; J gene: TRBJ1-3; CDR3 protein: CASRRRAGGNTIYF; CDR3 DNA: TGTGCCAGCCGGCGGCGGGCGGGAGGAAACACCATATATTTT
D gene: TRBD1; clone size: once; V gene: TRBV7-9; J gene: TRBJ1-5; CDR3 protein: CASSSEDRSQPQHF; CDR3 DNA: TGTGCCAGCAGCTCCGAGGACAGGTCGCAGCCCCAGCATTTT
D gene: .; clone size: .; V gene: TRBV11-2; J gene: TRBJ2-7; CDR3 protein: CASIKRQVGEQYF; CDR3 DNA: TGTGCCAGCATTAAAAGACAAGTTGGGGAGCAGTACTTC
D gene: TRBD1; clone size: once; V gene: TRBV27; J gene: TRBJ2-5; CDR3 protein: CASSRTGFSETQYF; CDR3 DNA: TGTGCCAGCAGTCGGACAGGTTTTTCCGAGACCCAGTACTTC
D gene: .; clone size: .; V gene: TRBV19; J gene: TRBJ1-5; CDR3 protein: CASRRLIAGDVQPQHF; CDR3 DNA: TGTGCCAGTAGGCGGCTGATAGCAGGGGATGTGCAGCCCCAGCATTTT
D gene: TRBD1; clone size: once; V gene: TRBV6-7; J gene: TRBJ2-7; CDR3 protein: CASRRVLLTGVYEQYF; CDR3 DNA: TGTGCCAGCAGACGCGTCTTGTTGACAGGGGTATACGAGCAGTACTTC
D gene: TRBD2; clone size: .; V gene: TRBV5-4; J gene: TRBJ2-1; CDR3 protein: CASSFRTSGNNEQFF; CDR3 DNA: TGTGCCAGCAGCTTTAGAACTAGCGGAAACAATGAGCAGTTCTTC
D gene: .; clone size: .; V gene: TRBV29-1; J gene: TRBJ1-2; CDR3 protein: CSVEWTATGFYGYTF; CDR3 DNA: TGCAGCGTTGAATGGACAGCAACCGGATTCTATGGCTACACCTTC